Listed here are 27 T cell receptor beta chains from one sample, sequenced in a study of blood T cell repertoires in COVID-19 (dated by TCRdb to 2018 to 2020). Library generation was performed with the immunoSEQ multiplex PCR assay. TCRdb's version of the immuneACCESS table is confined to in-frame rearrangements and falls short of the full clone set. An unresolved V gene accounts for under half of the shortfall where checked; the remainder is of unknown origin. The sample contains some 210,000 clones, over 75% of them found a single time. In total, the top ten clones hold about 10% of the sample. The material sequenced was PBMCs or T cells enriched from blood (not recorded which). Receptors were obtained from a man aged 35 to 55 who had recovered from COVID-19.

This chain links TRBV9 with TRBJ2-1; TRBD2 matches at 10 bases. The ends lost 3 bases at V and 0 bases at J; junction bases unmatched: 6. The germline V gene has CDR1 SGDLS and CDR2 YYNGEE. The CDR3 extends over 17 amino acids. Written as DNA, the CDR3 is TGTGCCAGCAGCGACGTGAGGACTAGCGGCTCCTACAATGAGCAGTTCTTC. The encoded protein is CASSDVRTSGSYNEQFF.

V gene TRBV10-1 combines with J gene TRBJ2-3; TRBD2 aligns across 7 bases. There are 15 residues in the CDR3. The ends lost 5 bases at V and 6 bases at J; junction bases unmatched: 11. Germline CDR1 reads WNHNN; CDR2 reads SYGVQD (reference sequence). The CDR3 nucleotides are TGCGCCAGCAGTCCTTGGACTAGTTCTCTGGATACGCAGTATTTT. Translation: CASSPWTSSLDTQYF.

This sequence joins TRBV5-4 and TRBJ1-1; 8 nucleotides agree with TRBD1. The CDR3 length is 15 residues. Per germline, CDR1 SGHNT and CDR2 YYREEE (reference sequence). After removal of 0 bases from V and 1 base from J, the junction contained 2 bases not matched to a gene. CDR3 in amino acids: CASSLGQGRNTEAFF. In DNA form, the CDR3 reads TGTGCCAGCAGCTTGGGACAGGGGAGGAACACTGAAGCTTTCTTT.

V usage is TRBV2 and J usage is TRBJ1-1; TRBD1 matches at 7 bases. The CDR3 contains 12 residues. V dropped 8 bases and J dropped 3; count of bases not matched to a gene: 3. Germline V gene lookup returns CDR1 SNHLY and CDR2 FYNNEI. The DNA for the CDR3 is TGTGCCAGCGGGGGACAGCACACTGAAGCTTTCTTT. The encoded protein is CASGGQHTEAFF.

This chain connects TRBV7-2 to TRBJ2-7; 11 bases fit TRBD2. V lost 2 bases to trimming and J lost 6 bases; unmatched junction nucleotides: 3. From germline, CDR1 is SGHTA and CDR2 FQGNSA. The CDR3 consists of 14 residues. The CDR3 bases are TGTGCCAGCAGCTTAAGACTAGCGGGGACCGAGCAGTACTTC. It codes for CASSLRLAGTEQYF.

The chain employs TRBV30 and TRBJ2-5, with no clear D. Per the germline V gene, CDR1 is GTSNPN and CDR2 is SVGIG (reference sequence). With 6 bases removed from V and 1 base from J, the gap between germline ends came to 12 bases. The CDR3 is made up of 13 amino acids. Written as DNA, the CDR3 is TGTGCCTGCCTGATGGAGACCCAAGAGACCCAGTACTTC. It yields the protein CACLMETQETQYF.

This clone has just a few counts. The rearrangement uses TRBV5-1 and TRBJ1-2, with TRBD1 identical over 9 bases. The V segment lost 6 bases and the J segment 0 bases; nucleotides outside the gene matches: 15. Germline V gives CDR1 SGHRS, CDR2 YFSETQ. The CDR3 has 18 residues. The CDR3 DNA reads TGCGCCAGCAAGAGGGATGGGACAGGGAATCTCCCTAACTATGGCTACACCTTC. Its protein is CASKRDGTGNLPNYGYTF.

CDR3 protein: CASSVALGTGELFF. The CDR3 region has the DNA TGTGCCAGCAGCGTAGCTCTAGGTACCGGGGAGCTGTTTTTT. V and J are TRBV9 and TRBJ2-2; D unclear. Germline CDR1 SGDLS, CDR2 YYNGEE. The CDR3 extends over 14 amino acids. Trimming shortened V by 0 bases and J by 5 bases, and 8 bases separated the two germline ends. Drawing the rest from reference TRBV9 and TRBJ2-2, the complete variable domain is DSGVTQTPKHLITATGQRVTLRCSPRSGDLSVYWYQQSLDQGLQFLIQYYNGEERAKGNILERFSAQQFPDLHSELNLSSLELGDSALYFCASSVALGTGELFFGEGSRLTVL.

V and J are TRBV7-2 and TRBJ2-7; TRBD2 matches at 11 bases. This CDR3 is 17 amino acids long. The V and J ends lost 2 bases and 0 bases, in that order; junction bases with no gene match: 6. Germline V gene sequence: CDR1 SGHTA, CDR2 FQGNSA. The CDR3 is CASSLRVTSGGSYEQYF. CDR3 in DNA: TGTGCCAGCAGCTTAAGGGTTACTAGCGGGGGCTCCTACGAGCAGTACTTC.

The chain couples TRBV12-5 to TRBJ1-3; TRBD1 agrees at 7 bases. Germline CDR1 and CDR2: LGHNT and FRNRAP. V was clipped by 0 bases and J by 6 bases; unmatched bases: 8. The CDR3 loop spans 16 amino acids. CDR3 amino acids: CASGLVYTGDLNTIYF. CDR3 nucleotides: TGTGCTAGTGGTTTGGTGTATACAGGGGACTTAAACACCATATATTTT.

This chain uses TRBV18 with TRBJ2-2, with 9 bases identical to TRBD1. The length of the CDR3 is 15 residues. The V gene's germline CDR1 is KGHSH and CDR2 LQKENI. Unmatched junction bases numbered 3, after V lost 2 bases and J lost 5 bases. CDR3 protein: CASSPGQGMTGELFF. The CDR3 nucleotides read TGTGCCAGCTCACCAGGACAGGGGATGACCGGGGAGCTGTTTTTT.

This clone was detected only a few times. The V and J genes are TRBV7-3 and TRBJ2-3; D might be TRBD2 (5 bases). Germline CDR1 reads SGHTA; CDR2 reads FQGTGA. This CDR3 spans 15 amino acids. The V and J ends lost 4 bases and 0 bases respectively, with 11 bases between them. For the CDR3, the DNA is TGTGCCAGCAGCTCGAACGGGGTTAGCACAGATACGCAGTATTTT. Protein sequence: CASSSNGVSTDTQYF.

The sample holds a few counts of this clone. This sequence joins TRBV19 and TRBJ2-3; possible D gene TRBD2, 6 bases. The CDR3 is 15 residues long. Germline loops: CDR1 LNHDA, CDR2 SQIVND (reference sequence). Trimming took 7 bases from V and 5 from J, leaving 19 bases between them. The CDR3 here is CASIGGGGGEDTQYF. The CDR3 bases are TGTGCCAGTATCGGAGGTGGGGGAGGTGAAGATACGCAGTATTTT.

This chain connects TRBV6-1 to TRBJ2-7, with 8 nucleotides matching TRBD2. V gave up 8 bases and J gave up 7 bases; unmatched junction bases: 10. The germline V gene has CDR1 MNHNS and CDR2 SASEGT. The CDR3 runs 13 residues. CDR3 loop: CASLVAGGSEQYF. In DNA form, the CDR3 reads TGTGCCAGCCTAGTCGCGGGGGGAAGTGAGCAGTACTTC.

The chain uses TRBV10-3 and TRBJ1-5, with D possibly matching TRBD1 (6 bases). Trimming left V 5 bases short and J 0 bases short, with 11 bases between. Germline CDR1 reads ENHRY; CDR2 reads SYGVKD. The CDR3 covers 15 residues. The CDR3 sequence is CAISSDRSSNQPQHF. The CDR3, as DNA: TGTGCCATCAGTTCCGACAGGTCTAGCAATCAGCCCCAGCATTTT.

This chain uses TRBV20-1 with TRBJ2-7; 7 bases map to TRBD2. The CDR3 is made up of 14 amino acids. Per germline, CDR1 DFQATT and CDR2 SNEGSKA (reference sequence). V lost 3 bases and J lost 0; bases outside the gene matches: 5. The DNA for the CDR3 is TGCAGTGCTAGTCCCGGGACTATCTCCTACGAGCAGTACTTC. Residues: CSASPGTISYEQYF.

The chain is built from TRBV3-1 (or the pseudogene TRBV3-2) and TRBJ1-3; 9 bases are a match to TRBD1. Germline CDR1 and CDR2: LGHDT and YNNKEL (reference sequence). The CDR3 runs 15 residues. V shed 4 bases, J shed 4 bases, and the junction held 5 bases outside the gene matches. The DNA for the CDR3 is TGTGCCAGCAGCCTCGGGACAGGGTGGGGAAACACCATATATTTT. It codes for CASSLGTGWGNTIYF.

This chain links TRBV10-2 with TRBJ2-1, with TRBD2 matching over 7 bases. V shed 0 bases and J 10 bases; nucleotides not matched to a gene: 6. Germline loops: CDR1 WSHSY, CDR2 SAAADI. This CDR3 is 14 amino acids long. The CDR3 DNA sequence: TGCGCCAGCAGTGAGTCGCGGACTAGGGGAGAGCAGTTCTTC. Translating it yields CASSESRTRGEQFF.

The chain combines TRBV15 with TRBJ1-5; perhaps TRBD1 as D (6 bases). This CDR3 has 16 residues. Germline V CDR1 and CDR2: LNHNV, YYDKDF (reference sequence). Trimming shortened V by 0 bases and J by 4 bases, and 13 bases separated the two germline ends. The CDR3 sequence: CATSRDSGGRNQPQHF. CDR3 sequence (DNA): TGTGCCACCAGCAGAGATTCTGGGGGCAGGAATCAGCCCCAGCATTTT.

The chain has TRBV7-9 and TRBJ1-3; D ambiguous. V lost 5 bases, J lost 0 bases, and 8 bases lay in between. CDR1 and CDR2 (germline): SEHNR, FQNEAQ (reference sequence). The CDR3 extends over 14 amino acids. As DNA, the CDR3 is TGTGCCAGCAGCCGAGCGGTCTCTGGAAACACCATATATTTT. This codes for CASSRAVSGNTIYF.

This clone showed up just a few times. The V gene is TRBV12-3 or TRBV12-4, the J gene TRBJ1-1, with D hard to call. V lost 6 bases and J lost 1, with 9 bases in between. The CDR3 sequence is 13 residues long. CDR3 DNA sequence: TGTGCCAGCAGGTACGGAGGGAACACTGAAGCTTTCTTT. Translation gives CASRYGGNTEAFF.

This clone was detected a few times. CDR3 DNA sequence: TGTGCCAGCAGCATAGGAGGGCGGGGTATAGTAAAGAATTCACCCCTCCACTTT. This sequence encodes CASSIGGRGIVKNSPLHF. The gene calls are TRBV21-1 and TRBJ1-6. TRBV21-1 is labeled a pseudogene. This CDR3 is built from 18 residues.

This chain uses TRBV5-5 with TRBJ1-1; D remains unclear. CDR3 size: 13 residues. V lost 1 base to trimming and J lost 8 bases, with 12 bases between them. From germline, CDR1 is SGHKS and CDR2 YYEKEE (reference sequence). DNA for the CDR3: TGTGCCAGCAGCTTGACCGTGTCGGGGGAAGCTTTCTTT. Amino acid sequence: CASSLTVSGEAFF.

This clone has just one count. This rearrangement joins TRBV18 to TRBJ1-5; perhaps TRBD1 as D (6 bases). Germline V lookup: CDR1 KGHSH, CDR2 LQKENI. V was cut by 4 bases and J by 2 bases, with 9 bases left in between. The CDR3 length is 14 residues. In nucleotides, the CDR3 is TGTGCCAGCTCACTGGGACAACGCAATCAGCCCCAGCATTTT. Translating it yields CASSLGQRNQPQHF.

V usage is TRBV6-5 and J usage is TRBJ2-1; no definite D call. CDR3 length: 15 residues. V lost 0 bases and J lost 9, with 15 bases in between. Per the germline V gene, CDR1 is MNHEY and CDR2 is SVGAGI. CDR3 sequence reads: CASSYSVRSEPEQFF. The CDR3 nucleotides are TGTGCCAGCAGTTACTCGGTTCGGAGTGAACCTGAGCAGTTCTTC.

The gene calls are TRBV2 and TRBJ1-4, with unresolved D. There are 14 residues in the CDR3. Trimming stripped 3 bases from V and 0 bases from J, with 5 bases between. The V gene's germline CDR1 is SNHLY and CDR2 FYNNEI. The DNA of the CDR3 is TGTGCCAGCAGTGACCATGCAACTAATGAAAAACTGTTTTTT. It codes for CASSDHATNEKLFF.

The rearrangement uses TRBV12-3 or TRBV12-4 and TRBJ2-3; 7 bases agree with TRBD1. V lost 5 bases, J lost 9 bases, and 8 bases stayed unmatched. The CDR3 loop spans 13 amino acids. The DNA of the CDR3 is TGTGCCAGCAGTCTCGGACAGGCCGGGACGCAGTATTTT. This translates into CASSLGQAGTQYF.